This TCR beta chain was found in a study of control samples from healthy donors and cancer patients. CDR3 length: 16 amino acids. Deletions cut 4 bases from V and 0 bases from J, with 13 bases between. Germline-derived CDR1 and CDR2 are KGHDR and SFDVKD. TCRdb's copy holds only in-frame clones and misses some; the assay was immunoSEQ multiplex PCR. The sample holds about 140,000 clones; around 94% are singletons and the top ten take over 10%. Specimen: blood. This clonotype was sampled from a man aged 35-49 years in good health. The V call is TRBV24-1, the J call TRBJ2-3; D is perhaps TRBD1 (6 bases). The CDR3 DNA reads TGTGCCACCAGTGACGGACAGATTTCTAGCACAGATACGCAGTATTTT. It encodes CATSDGQISSTDTQYF.